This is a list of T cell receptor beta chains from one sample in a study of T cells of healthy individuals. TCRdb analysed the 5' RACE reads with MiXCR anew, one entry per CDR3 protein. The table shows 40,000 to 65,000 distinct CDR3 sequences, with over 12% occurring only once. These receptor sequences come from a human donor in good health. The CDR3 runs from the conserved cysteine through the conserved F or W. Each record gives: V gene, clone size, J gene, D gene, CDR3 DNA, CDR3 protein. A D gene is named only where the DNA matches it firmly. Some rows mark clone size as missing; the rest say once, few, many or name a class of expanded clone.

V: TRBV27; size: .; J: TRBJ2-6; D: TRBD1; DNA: TGTGCCAGCTGCTCCGGGACAGGGAGCTCTGGGGCCAACGTCCTGACTTTC; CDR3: CASCSGTGSSGANVLTF
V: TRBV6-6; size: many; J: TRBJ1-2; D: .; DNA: TGTGCCAGCAGGCCCCTGGGGACGAATGTCGGAGATGGCTACACCTTC; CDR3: CASRPLGTNVGDGYTF
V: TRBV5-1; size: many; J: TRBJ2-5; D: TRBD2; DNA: TGCGCCAGCAGCCCACAACTAGCGTTAGAGACCCAGTACTTC; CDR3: CASSPQLALETQYF
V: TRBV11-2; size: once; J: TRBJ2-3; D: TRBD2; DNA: TGTGCCAGCAGCCCCCGGCGATTGGCGGGAGTTGCAGATACGCAGTATTTT; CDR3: CASSPRRLAGVADTQYF
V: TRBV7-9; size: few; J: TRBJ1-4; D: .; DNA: TGTGCCAGCAGTTATAGGGGAGTTGGTGAAGAAAAACTGTTTTTT; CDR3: CASSYRGVGEEKLFF
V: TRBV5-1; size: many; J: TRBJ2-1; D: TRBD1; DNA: TGCGCCAGCAGCTGGACGGGACAGGGGAATGAGCAGTTCTTC; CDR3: CASSWTGQGNEQFF
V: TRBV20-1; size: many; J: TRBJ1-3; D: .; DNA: TGCAGTGTAGGACAGCTCGTCTCTGGAAACACCATATATTTT; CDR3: CSVGQLVSGNTIYF
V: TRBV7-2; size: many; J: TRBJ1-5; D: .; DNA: TGTGCCAGCAGCTTGAAAATGGACAGCGGAAGCAATCAGCCCCAGCATTTT; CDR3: CASSLKMDSGSNQPQHF
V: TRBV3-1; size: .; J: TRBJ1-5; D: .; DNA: TGTGCCAGCAGCCAAGATGCAGGGGTCGGCCAGCCCCAGCATTTT; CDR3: CASSQDAGVGQPQHF
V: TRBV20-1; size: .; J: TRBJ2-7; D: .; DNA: TGCAGTGCCACCATCTTAGGGCCCGGGACAAACTCCTACGAGCAGTACTTC; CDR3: CSATILGPGTNSYEQYF
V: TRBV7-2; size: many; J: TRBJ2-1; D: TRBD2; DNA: TGTGCCAGCAGCTTAGTAGGCGGGGGGGCCAACAATGAGCAGTTCTTC; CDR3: CASSLVGGGANNEQFF
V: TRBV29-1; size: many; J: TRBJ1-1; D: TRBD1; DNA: TGCAGCGTTTGGACAGGGAGCACTGAAGCTTTCTTT; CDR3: CSVWTGSTEAFF